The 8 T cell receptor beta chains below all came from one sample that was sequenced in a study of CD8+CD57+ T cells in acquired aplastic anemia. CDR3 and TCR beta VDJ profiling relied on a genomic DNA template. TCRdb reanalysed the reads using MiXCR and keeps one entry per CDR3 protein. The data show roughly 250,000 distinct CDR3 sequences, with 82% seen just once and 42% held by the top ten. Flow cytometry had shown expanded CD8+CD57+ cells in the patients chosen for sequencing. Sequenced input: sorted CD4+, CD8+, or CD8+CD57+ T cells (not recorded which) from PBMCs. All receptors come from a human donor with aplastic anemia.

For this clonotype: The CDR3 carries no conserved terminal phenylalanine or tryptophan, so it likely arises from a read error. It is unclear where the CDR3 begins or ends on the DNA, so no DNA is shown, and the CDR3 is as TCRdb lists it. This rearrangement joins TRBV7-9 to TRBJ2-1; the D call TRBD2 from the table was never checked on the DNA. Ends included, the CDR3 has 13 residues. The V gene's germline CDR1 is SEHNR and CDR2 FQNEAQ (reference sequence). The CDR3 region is CASSFEGSGGSDE.

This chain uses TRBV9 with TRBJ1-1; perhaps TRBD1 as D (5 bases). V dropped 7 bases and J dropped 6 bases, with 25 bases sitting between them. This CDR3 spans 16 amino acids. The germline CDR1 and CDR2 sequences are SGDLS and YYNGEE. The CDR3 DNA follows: TGTGCCAGCGGAGGGACTGCGGTCGTTCTGTACTCTGAAGCTTTCTTT. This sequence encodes CASGGTAVVLYSEAFF.

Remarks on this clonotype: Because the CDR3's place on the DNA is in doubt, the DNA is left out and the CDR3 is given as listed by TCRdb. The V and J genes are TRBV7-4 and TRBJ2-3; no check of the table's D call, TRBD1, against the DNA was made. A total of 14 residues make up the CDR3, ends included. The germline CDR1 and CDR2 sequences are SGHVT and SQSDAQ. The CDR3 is CASSVLGVWPRHPF.

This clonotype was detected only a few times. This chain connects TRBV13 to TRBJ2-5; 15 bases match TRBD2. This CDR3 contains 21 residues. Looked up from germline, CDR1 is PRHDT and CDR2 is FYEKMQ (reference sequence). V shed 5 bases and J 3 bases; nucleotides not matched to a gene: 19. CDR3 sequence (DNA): TGTGCCAGCAGCACTCCCCCGGGACTAGCGGGGGGAGTTTCACCTAAAGAGACCCAGTACTTC. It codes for CASSTPPGLAGGVSPKETQYF.

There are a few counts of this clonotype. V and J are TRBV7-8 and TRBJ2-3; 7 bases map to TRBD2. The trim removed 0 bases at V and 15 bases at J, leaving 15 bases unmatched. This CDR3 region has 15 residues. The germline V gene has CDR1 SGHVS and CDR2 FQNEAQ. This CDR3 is CASSLAGGRDTQYYF. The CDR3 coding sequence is TGTGCCAGCAGCTTAGCGGGAGGGCGCGATACGCAGTATTATTTT.

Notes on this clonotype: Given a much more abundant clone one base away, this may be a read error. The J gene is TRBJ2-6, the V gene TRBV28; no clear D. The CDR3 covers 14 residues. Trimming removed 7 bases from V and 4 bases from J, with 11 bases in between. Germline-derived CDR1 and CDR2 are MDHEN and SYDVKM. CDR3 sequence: CASISLLGANVLTF. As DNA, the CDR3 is TGTGCCAGCATCTCCCTTCTCGGGGCCAACGTCCTGACTTTC.

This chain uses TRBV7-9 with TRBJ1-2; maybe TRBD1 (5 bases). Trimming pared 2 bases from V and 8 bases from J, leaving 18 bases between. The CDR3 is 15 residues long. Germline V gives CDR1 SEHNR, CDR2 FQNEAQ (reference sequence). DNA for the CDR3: TGTGCCAGCAGCTTACCTGGGGCAGGGTACGGGGGCTACACCTTC. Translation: CASSLPGAGYGGYTF.

CDR3 coding DNA: TGTGCCAGCAGCTTTCAAACGGGCGGGGCGAGCGATGAGCAGTTCTTC. This translates into CASSFQTGGASDEQFF. J is TRBJ2-1 and V is TRBV7-3; TRBD2 might be the D (6 bases). V was cut by 3 bases and J by 8 bases, with 20 bases left in between. Germline V gene data show CDR1 as SGHTA and CDR2 as FQGTGA. This CDR3 is built from 16 residues.